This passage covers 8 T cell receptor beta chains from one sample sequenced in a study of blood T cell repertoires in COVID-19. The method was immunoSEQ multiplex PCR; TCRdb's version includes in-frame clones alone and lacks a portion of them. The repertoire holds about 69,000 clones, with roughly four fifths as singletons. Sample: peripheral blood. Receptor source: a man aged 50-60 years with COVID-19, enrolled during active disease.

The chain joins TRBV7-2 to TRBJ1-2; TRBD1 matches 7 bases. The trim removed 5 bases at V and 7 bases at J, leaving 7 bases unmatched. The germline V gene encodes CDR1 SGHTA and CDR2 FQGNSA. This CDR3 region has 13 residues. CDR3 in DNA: TGTGCCAGCAGCCCCGACAGGGACCTTGGCTACACCTTC. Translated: CASSPDRDLGYTF.

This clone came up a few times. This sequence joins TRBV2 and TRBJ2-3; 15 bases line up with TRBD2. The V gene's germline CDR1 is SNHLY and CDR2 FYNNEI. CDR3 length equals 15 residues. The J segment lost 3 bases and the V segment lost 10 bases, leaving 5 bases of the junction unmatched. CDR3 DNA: TGTGCCACTAAGGGGACTAGCGGGGGGACAGATACGCAGTATTTT. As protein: CATKGTSGGTDTQYF.

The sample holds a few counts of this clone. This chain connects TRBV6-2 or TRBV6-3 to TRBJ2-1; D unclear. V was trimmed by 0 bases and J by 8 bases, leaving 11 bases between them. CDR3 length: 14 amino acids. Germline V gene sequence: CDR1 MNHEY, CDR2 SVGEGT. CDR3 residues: CASSYSNRNYEQFF. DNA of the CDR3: TGTGCCAGCAGTTACTCCAACCGAAACTATGAGCAGTTCTTC.

The CDR3 coding sequence is TGTGCCAGCAGTTACGGGGGGACCGGAGAAGTTTACACCTTC. Amino acid sequence: CASSYGGTGEVYTF. J is TRBJ1-2 and V is TRBV6-5; D is possibly TRBD1 (5 bases). Germline lookup yields CDR1 MNHEY and CDR2 SVGAGI. This CDR3 spans 14 amino acids. V lost 2 bases to trimming and J lost 11 bases, with 18 bases between them.

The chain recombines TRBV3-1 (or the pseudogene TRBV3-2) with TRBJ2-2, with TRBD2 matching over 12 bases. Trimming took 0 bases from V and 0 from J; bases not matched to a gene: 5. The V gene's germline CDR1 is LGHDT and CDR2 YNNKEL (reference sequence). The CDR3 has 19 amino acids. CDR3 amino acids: CASSQEASGGASNTGELFF. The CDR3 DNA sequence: TGTGCCAGCAGCCAAGAGGCTAGCGGGGGGGCGTCGAACACCGGGGAGCTGTTTTTT.

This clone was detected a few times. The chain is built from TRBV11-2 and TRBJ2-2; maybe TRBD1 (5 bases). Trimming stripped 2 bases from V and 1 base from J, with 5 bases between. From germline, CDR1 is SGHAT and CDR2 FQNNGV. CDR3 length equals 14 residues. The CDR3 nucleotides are TGTGCCAGCAGCTTACAGGGGAACACCGGGGAGCTGTTTTTT. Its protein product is CASSLQGNTGELFF.

CDR3 sequence: CASSALPGTGQTDTQYF. CDR3 sequence (DNA): TGTGCCAGTAGTGCCCTCCCCGGGACAGGTCAGACAGATACGCAGTATTTT. V gene TRBV19 combines with J gene TRBJ2-3; TRBD1 matches at 8 bases. The CDR3 has 17 amino acids. Trimming at V came to 5 bases and at J to 3 bases, leaving 13 bases not matched to a gene. Germline lookup yields CDR1 LNHDA and CDR2 SQIVND (reference sequence). The full variable domain, completed using reference TRBV19 and TRBJ2-3, is DGGITQSPKYLFRKEGQNVTLSCEQNLNHDAMYWYRQDPGQGLRLIYYSQIVNDFQKGDIAEGYSVSREKKESFPLTVTSAQKNPTAFYLCASSALPGTGQTDTQYFGPGTRLTVL.

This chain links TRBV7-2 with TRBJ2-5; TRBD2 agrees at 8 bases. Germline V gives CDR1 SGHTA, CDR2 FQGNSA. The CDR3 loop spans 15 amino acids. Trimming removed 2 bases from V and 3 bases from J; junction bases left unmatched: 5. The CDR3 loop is CASSLQAGAEETQYF. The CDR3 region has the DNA TGTGCCAGCAGCTTACAAGCGGGGGCCGAAGAGACCCAGTACTTC.